This entry is about one T cell receptor beta chain. Its cognate antigen is unknown. This sample was included in a study of CD8+ T cells in alopecia areata. Whole-study results and caveats: Among the cells sequenced in scalp samples are also the resident alphabeta T cells of normal skin. Clonality exceeded that of normal scalp in lesional scalp, most notably in alopecia totalis/universalis. Patients shared TCRs less clearly than mice did, possibly for HLA-related reasons.

RNA extraction was followed by reverse transcription into cDNA, which acted as the sequencing template. TCRdb keeps only in-frame clones here, not all; method: immunoSEQ multiplex PCR. Among some 200,000 clones listed, roughly three fifths were seen once. The germline V and J ends were trimmed by 4 bases and 1 base, with 12 bases remaining between them. Germline V gene data show CDR1 as SQVTM and CDR2 as ANQGSEA. This CDR3 is 14 amino acids long. PBMCs provided sorted CD4+ and CD8+ T cells. The sequencing input was CD8+ T cells sorted from blood. The chain carries TRBV29-1 and TRBJ2-3, with D perhaps TRBD1 or TRBD2 (6 bases each). The TCR sequence derives from a human donor in good health. This CDR3 is CSVANRGRTDTQYF. DNA of the CDR3: TGCAGCGTTGCGAACCGGGGGCGCACAGATACGCAGTATTTT.